The present TCR beta chain was sequenced within a study of T cells after yellow fever vaccination. Whole-study results and caveats: Peak timing came faster in the weaker secondary response, day 5 versus 15.

Template switching by 5'RACE produced TCR cDNA, adding a universal primer site and UMIs. MiXCR, applied by TCRdb to the 5' RACE reads, yields one record per CDR3 protein. The sample has 350,000 to 550,000 distinct CDR3 sequences, roughly a sixth seen once. To note about this clonotype: Antigen unknown.

V lost 0 bases and J lost 0, with 3 bases in between. This CDR3 is built from 14 residues. Germline V lookup: CDR1 LGHNA, CDR2 YNFKEQ. This chain connects TRBV4-2 to TRBJ1-3; the D is unclear. The TCR was taken from a man aged 18 to 35 who received the YFV17D yellow fever vaccine. Here the sequenced sample was PBMCs, taken before the yellow fever booster vaccination. CDR3 bases: TGTGCCAGCAGCCAAGAACGCTCTGGAAACACCATATATTTT. The encoded protein is CASSQERSGNTIYF.